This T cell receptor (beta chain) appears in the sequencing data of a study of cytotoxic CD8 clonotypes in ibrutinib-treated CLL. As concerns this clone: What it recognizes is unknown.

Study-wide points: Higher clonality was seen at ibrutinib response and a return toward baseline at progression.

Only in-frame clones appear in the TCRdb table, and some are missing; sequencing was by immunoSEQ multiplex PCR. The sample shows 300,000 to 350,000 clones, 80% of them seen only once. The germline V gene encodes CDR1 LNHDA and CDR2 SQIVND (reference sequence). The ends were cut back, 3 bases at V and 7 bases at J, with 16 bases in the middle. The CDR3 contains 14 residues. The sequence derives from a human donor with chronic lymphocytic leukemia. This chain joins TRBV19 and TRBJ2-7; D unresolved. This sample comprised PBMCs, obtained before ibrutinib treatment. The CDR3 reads CASSMQSGLSEQYF. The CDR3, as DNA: TGTGCCAGTAGTATGCAGTCGGGTTTGAGTGAGCAGTACTTC.